What follows are 14 T cell receptor beta chains derived from one specimen sequenced in a study of T cell repertoires in cytomegalovirus infection. TCRdb ran MiXCR on the reads and lists one entry per CDR3 protein. The sample has fewer than 550,000 distinct CDR3 sequences, about 11% seen once. The sample taken for sequencing was PBMCs. These receptors were collected from a human donor in good health (CMV status not recorded). Some clones in this sample may be carry-over from other donors' samples.

At least ten counts were recorded for this clonotype. The chain has TRBV11-2 and TRBJ1-1; perhaps TRBD1 as D (6 bases). This CDR3 has 12 amino acids. Looked up from germline, CDR1 is SGHAT and CDR2 is FQNNGV. V was trimmed by 0 bases and J by 10 bases, leaving 9 bases between them. As DNA, the CDR3 is TGTGCCAGCAGCTTAGACCAGGGGACAGCTTTCTTT. This codes for CASSLDQGTAFF.

As for this clonotype: Likely a read error: the CDR3 ends without its conserved phenylalanine or tryptophan. This chain joins TRBV7-8 and TRBJ2-7; tentative D call: TRBD2 (6 bases). Germline V gene data show CDR1 as SGHVS and CDR2 as FQNEAQ. The CDR3 sequence is 14 residues long. V lost 3 bases and J 2 bases, leaving 11 bases between the germline ends. DNA for the CDR3: TGTGCCAGCAGCTTTCGGCGGGGCACCTACGAGCAGTACCTC. Its translation is CASSFRRGTYEQYL.

This clonotype was observed at least ten times. The chain joins TRBV7-9 to TRBJ1-3; D may be TRBD1 (6 bases). Germline V gene sequence: CDR1 SEHNR, CDR2 FQNEAQ (reference sequence). The germline V and J ends were trimmed by 4 bases and 3 bases, with 10 bases remaining between them. This CDR3 has 14 residues. CDR3 residues: CASSSQGYGNTIYF. CDR3 in DNA: TGTGCCAGCAGCTCCCAGGGGTATGGAAACACCATATATTTT.

Ten or more counts support this clonotype. This sequence joins TRBV20-1 and TRBJ2-5, with a tentative D call TRBD2 (6 bases). The germline V and J ends were trimmed by 3 bases and 4 bases, with 12 bases remaining between them. There are 13 residues in the CDR3. In germline, CDR1 is DFQATT, CDR2 SNEGSKA (reference sequence). CDR3 residues: CSARVLAGETQYF. Written as DNA, the CDR3 is TGCAGTGCTAGGGTACTAGCCGGAGAGACCCAGTACTTC.

There are a few counts of this clonotype. The chain employs TRBV4-1 and TRBJ1-2; D is unclear. Per the germline V gene, CDR1 is MGHRA and CDR2 is YSYEKL. CDR3 length: 16 amino acids. Trimming removed 0 bases from V and 0 bases from J, with 11 bases in between. DNA for the CDR3: TGCGCCAGCAGCCAAGAAGGGAGGTTAGCTAACTATGGCTACACCTTC. Amino acid sequence: CASSQEGRLANYGYTF.

This clonotype was found many times. This chain joins TRBV11-2 and TRBJ2-6, with 7 bases that match TRBD1. The junction had 14 bases not matched to a gene; V was cut back by 6 bases and J by 0 bases. Germline V gene data show CDR1 as SGHAT and CDR2 as FQNNGV. The CDR3 runs 19 residues. CDR3 loop: CASSQDRVNVYSGANVLTF. CDR3 in DNA: TGTGCCAGCAGTCAAGACAGGGTCAATGTTTACTCTGGGGCCAACGTCCTGACTTTC.

This clonotype appeared many times. J is TRBJ1-1 and V is TRBV7-3, with 9 positions matching TRBD1. CDR3 length: 14 residues. Germline V CDR1 and CDR2: SGHTA, FQGTGA. V dropped 6 bases and J dropped 4; count of bases not matched to a gene: 6. The CDR3 spells CASSRTGGSTEAFF. In DNA, the CDR3 is TGTGCCAGCAGTCGTACAGGGGGCTCCACTGAAGCTTTCTTT.

The V gene is TRBV30, the J gene TRBJ1-2; D remains ambiguous. Per germline, CDR1 GTSNPN and CDR2 SVGIG (reference sequence). The CDR3 is made up of 12 amino acids. Trimming took off 4 bases at V and 2 bases at J, with 8 bases between the two ends. The CDR3 coding sequence is TGTGCCTGGAAATTACAGAACTATGGCTACACCTTC. It codes for CAWKLQNYGYTF.

The sample holds a few counts of this clonotype. The chain uses TRBV20-1 and TRBJ1-2; D is uncertain. The CDR3 runs to 14 residues. V shed 0 bases and J shed 0 bases, with 8 bases lying between them. Germline V gene data show CDR1 as DFQATT and CDR2 as SNEGSKA (reference sequence). CDR3 protein: CSARDLAANYGYTF. DNA of the CDR3: TGCAGTGCTAGAGATTTGGCGGCTAACTATGGCTACACCTTC.

The rearrangement links TRBV29-1 to TRBJ2-7; 7 positions agree with TRBD2. Per the germline V gene, CDR1 is SQVTM and CDR2 is ANQGSEA. With 3 bases clipped from V and 3 bases from J, the junction kept 11 bases outside the gene matches. This CDR3 is 15 amino acids long. CDR3 sequence: CSVDSPFPGGYEQYF. Here the CDR3 DNA reads TGCAGCGTTGATAGCCCTTTTCCGGGAGGCTACGAGCAGTACTTC.

The sample holds many counts of this clonotype. Written as DNA, the CDR3 is TGCAGCGTAGACCAAGAGACCCAGTACTTC. Its translation is CSVDQETQYF. This rearrangement joins TRBV29-1 to TRBJ2-5; the D is unclear. CDR1 and CDR2 from the germline V gene are SQVTM and ANQGSEA. Trimming shortened V by 6 bases and J by 0 bases, and 2 bases separated the two germline ends. The CDR3 contains 10 residues.

This clonotype was found many times. V gene TRBV11-2 combines with J gene TRBJ2-4; TRBD1 or TRBD2 may be the D gene (6 bases each). V dropped 8 bases and J dropped 1 base, with 9 bases sitting between them. From germline, CDR1 is SGHAT and CDR2 FQNNGV. This CDR3 is built from 13 residues. CDR3 bases: TGTGCCAGCGGAGGGGGGGCCAAAAACATTCAGTACTTC. Its protein product is CASGGGAKNIQYF.

This clonotype has a count of ten or more. J is TRBJ2-1 and V is TRBV7-8, with TRBD1 identical over 9 bases. This CDR3 is 14 amino acids long. The V segment lost 2 bases and the J segment 6 bases; nucleotides outside the gene matches: 2. In germline, CDR1 is SGHVS, CDR2 FQNEAQ. The CDR3 nucleotides are TGTGCCAGCAGCTTACAGACAGGGGGCAATGAGCAGTTCTTC. Translating it yields CASSLQTGGNEQFF.

At least ten counts were recorded for this clonotype. This sequence joins TRBV7-2 and TRBJ2-5, with D possibly being TRBD1 or TRBD2 (5 bases each). Trimming took 2 bases from V and 10 from J, leaving 17 bases between them. This CDR3 has 14 amino acids. Per the germline V gene, CDR1 is SGHTA and CDR2 is FQGNSA. This CDR3 is CASSLRTAGSNQYF. The CDR3 DNA sequence: TGTGCCAGCAGCTTACGGACGGCAGGGAGTAACCAGTACTTC.